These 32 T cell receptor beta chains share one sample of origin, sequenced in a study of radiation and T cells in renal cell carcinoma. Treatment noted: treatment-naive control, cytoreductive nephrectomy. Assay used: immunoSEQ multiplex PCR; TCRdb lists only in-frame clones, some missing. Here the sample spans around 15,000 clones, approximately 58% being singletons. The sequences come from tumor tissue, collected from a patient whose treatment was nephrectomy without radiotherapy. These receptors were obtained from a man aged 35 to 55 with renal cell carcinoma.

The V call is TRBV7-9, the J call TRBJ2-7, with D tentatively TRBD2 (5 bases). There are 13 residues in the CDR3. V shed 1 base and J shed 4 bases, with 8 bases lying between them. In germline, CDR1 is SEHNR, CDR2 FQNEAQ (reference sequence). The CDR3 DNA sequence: TGTGCCAGCAGCTTAGGCACGGGATACGAGCAGTACTTC. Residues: CASSLGTGYEQYF.

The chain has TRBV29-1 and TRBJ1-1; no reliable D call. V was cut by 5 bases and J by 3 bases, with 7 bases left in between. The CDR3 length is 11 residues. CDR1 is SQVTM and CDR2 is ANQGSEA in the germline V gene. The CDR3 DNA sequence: TGCAGCGTTCGAAGGGACACTGAAGCTTTCTTT. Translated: CSVRRDTEAFF.

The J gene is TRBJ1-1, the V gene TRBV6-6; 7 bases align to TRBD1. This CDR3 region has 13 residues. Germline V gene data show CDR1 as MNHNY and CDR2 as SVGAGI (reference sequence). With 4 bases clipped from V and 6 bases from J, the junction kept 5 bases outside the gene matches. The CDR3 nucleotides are TGTGCCAGCAGTTCCGGACAGGTCTCTGAAGCTTTCTTT. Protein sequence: CASSSGQVSEAFF.

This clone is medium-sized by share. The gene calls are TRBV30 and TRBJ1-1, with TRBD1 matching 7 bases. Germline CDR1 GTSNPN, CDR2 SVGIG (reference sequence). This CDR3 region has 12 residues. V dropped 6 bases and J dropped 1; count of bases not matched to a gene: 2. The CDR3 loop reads CACHRGNTEAFF. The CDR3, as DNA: TGTGCCTGCCACAGGGGGAACACTGAAGCTTTCTTT.

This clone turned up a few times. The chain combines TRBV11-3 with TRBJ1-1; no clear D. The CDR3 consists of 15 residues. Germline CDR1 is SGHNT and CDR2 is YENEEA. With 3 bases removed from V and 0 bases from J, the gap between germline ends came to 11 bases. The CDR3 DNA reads TGTGCCAGCAGCTTCGAGAGAGGGATGAACACTGAAGCTTTCTTT. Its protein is CASSFERGMNTEAFF.

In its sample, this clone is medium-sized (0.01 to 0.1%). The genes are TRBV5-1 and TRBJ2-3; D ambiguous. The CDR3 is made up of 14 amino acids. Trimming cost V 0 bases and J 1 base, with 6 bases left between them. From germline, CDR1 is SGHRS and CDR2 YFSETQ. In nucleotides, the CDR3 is TGCGCCAGCAGCTTGGGAAGAGGCACAGATACGCAGTATTTT. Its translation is CASSLGRGTDTQYF.

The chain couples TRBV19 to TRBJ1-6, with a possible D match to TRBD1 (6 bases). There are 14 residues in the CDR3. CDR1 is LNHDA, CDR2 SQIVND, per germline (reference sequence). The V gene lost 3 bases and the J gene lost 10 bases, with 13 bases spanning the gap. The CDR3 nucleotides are TGTGCCAGTAGTATCGCAGGGGAGATCTCACCCCTCCACTTT. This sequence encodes CASSIAGEISPLHF.

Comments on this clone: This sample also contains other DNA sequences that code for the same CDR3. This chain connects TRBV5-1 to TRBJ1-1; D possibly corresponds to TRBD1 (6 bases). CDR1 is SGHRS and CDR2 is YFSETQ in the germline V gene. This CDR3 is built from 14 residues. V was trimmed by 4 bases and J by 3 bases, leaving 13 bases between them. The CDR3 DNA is TGCGCCAGCAGCCTCGCTGGGGGCTACACTGAAGCTTTCTTT. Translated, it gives CASSLAGGYTEAFF.

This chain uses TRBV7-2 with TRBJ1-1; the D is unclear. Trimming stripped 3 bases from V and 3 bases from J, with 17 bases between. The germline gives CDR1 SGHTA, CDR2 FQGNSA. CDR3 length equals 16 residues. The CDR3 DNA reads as TGTGCCAGCAGCTTGGGGATCGAGGGCGGGTACACTGAAGCTTTCTTT. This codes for CASSLGIEGGYTEAFF.

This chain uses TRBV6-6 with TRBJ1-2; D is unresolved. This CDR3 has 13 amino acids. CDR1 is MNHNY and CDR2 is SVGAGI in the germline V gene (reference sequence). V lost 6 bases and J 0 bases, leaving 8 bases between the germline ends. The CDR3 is CASRMRSNYGYTF. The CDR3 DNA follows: TGTGCCAGCAGGATGAGATCTAACTATGGCTACACCTTC.

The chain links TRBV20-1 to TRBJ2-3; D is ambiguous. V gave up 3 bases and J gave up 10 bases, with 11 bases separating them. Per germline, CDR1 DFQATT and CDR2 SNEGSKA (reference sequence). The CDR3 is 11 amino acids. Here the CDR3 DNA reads TGCAGTGCTAGTAGGCAGGTAGCGCAGTATTTT. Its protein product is CSASRQVAQYF.

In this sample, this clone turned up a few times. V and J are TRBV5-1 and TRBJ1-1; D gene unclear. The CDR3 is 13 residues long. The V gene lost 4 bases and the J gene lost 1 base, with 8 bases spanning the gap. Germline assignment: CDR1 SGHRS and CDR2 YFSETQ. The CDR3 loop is CASSNWGNTEAFF. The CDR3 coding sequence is TGCGCCAGCAGCAACTGGGGGAACACTGAAGCTTTCTTT.

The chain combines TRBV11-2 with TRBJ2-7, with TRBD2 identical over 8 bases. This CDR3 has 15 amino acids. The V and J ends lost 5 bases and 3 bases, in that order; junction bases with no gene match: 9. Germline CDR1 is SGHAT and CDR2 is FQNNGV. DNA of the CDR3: TGTGCCAGCAGCACCACCGGGGGGGACTACTACGAGCAGTACTTC. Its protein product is CASSTTGGDYYEQYF.

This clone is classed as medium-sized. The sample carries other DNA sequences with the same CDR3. The CDR3 protein is CASSLGQGNYGYTF. In DNA form, the CDR3 reads TGTGCCAGCAGCTTGGGGCAGGGTAACTATGGCTACACCTTC. The V and J genes are TRBV5-5 and TRBJ1-2, with TRBD1 as a possible D gene (5 bases). Trimming shortened V by 0 bases and J by 1 base, and 7 bases separated the two germline ends. The CDR3 runs 14 residues. Germline loops: CDR1 SGHKS, CDR2 YYEKEE (reference sequence).

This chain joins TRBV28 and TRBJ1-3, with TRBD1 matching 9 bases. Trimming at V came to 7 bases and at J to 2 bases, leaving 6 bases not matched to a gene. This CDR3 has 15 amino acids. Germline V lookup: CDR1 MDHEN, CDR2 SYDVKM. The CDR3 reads CASNSRDRAGNTIYF. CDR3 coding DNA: TGTGCCAGCAACTCAAGGGACAGGGCTGGAAACACCATATATTTT. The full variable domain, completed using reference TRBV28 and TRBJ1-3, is DVKVTQSSRYLVKRTGEKVFLECVQDMDHENMFWYRQDPGLGLRLIYFSYDVKMKEKGDIPEGYSVSREKKERFSLILESASTNQTSMYLCASNSRDRAGNTIYFGEGSWLTVV.

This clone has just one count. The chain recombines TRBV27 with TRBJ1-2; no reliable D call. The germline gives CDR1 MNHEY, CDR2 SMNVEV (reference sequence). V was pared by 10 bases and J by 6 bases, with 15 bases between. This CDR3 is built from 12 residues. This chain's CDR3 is CATLTDVDGYTF. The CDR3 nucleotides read TGTGCCACTTTAACGGACGTAGATGGCTACACCTTC.

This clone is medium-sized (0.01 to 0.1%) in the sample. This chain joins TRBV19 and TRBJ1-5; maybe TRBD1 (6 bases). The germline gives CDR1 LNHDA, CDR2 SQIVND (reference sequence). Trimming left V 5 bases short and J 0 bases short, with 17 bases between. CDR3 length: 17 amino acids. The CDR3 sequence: CASSAVIGGPSNQPQHF. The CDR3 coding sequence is TGTGCCAGTAGTGCGGTGATCGGGGGGCCTAGCAATCAGCCCCAGCATTTT.

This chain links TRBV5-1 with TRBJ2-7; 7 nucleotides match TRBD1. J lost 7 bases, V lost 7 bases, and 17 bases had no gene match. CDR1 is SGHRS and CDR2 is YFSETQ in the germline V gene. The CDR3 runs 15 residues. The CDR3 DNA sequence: TGCGCCAGCGTGGGTTCAACAGGGGCTGCCAGGGAGCAGTACTTC. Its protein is CASVGSTGAAREQYF.

Written as DNA, the CDR3 is TGTGCCAGCAGCTTAGCAGGGATGGTCCCCGAGCAGTACTTC. Translating gives CASSLAGMVPEQYF. The chain has TRBV11-2 and TRBJ2-7, with D maybe TRBD1 (5 bases). The V and J ends lost 1 base and 6 bases respectively, with 13 bases between them. Germline CDR1 is SGHAT and CDR2 is FQNNGV. The CDR3 sequence is 14 residues long.

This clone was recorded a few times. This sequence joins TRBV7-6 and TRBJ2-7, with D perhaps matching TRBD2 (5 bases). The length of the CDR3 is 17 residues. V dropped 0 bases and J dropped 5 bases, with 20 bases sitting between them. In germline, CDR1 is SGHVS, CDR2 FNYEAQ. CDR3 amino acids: CASSLALREGSPHEQYF. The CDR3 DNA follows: TGTGCCAGCAGCTTAGCCCTCCGAGAGGGTAGTCCCCACGAGCAGTACTTC.

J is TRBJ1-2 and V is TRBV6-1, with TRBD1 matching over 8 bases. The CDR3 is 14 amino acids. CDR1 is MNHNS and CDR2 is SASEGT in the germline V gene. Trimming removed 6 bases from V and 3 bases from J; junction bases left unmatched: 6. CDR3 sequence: CASRLTGGDYGYTF. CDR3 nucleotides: TGTGCCAGCAGACTTACAGGGGGGGACTATGGCTACACCTTC.

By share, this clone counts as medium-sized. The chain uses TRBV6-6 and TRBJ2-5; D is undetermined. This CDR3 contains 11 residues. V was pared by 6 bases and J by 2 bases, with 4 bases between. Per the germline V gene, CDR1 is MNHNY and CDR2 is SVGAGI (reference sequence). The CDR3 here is CASRTQETQYF. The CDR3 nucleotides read TGTGCCAGCAGGACTCAAGAGACCCAGTACTTC.

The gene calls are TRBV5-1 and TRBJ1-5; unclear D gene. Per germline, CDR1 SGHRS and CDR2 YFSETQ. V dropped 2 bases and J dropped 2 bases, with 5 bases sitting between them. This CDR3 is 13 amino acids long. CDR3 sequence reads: CASSFGGNQPQHF. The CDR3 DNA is TGCGCCAGCAGCTTTGGGGGCAATCAGCCCCAGCATTTT.

This CDR3 is CASTGGQSGYNEQFF. CDR3 sequence (DNA): TGTGCCAGCACAGGAGGGCAGTCGGGCTACAATGAGCAGTTCTTC. The chain combines TRBV5-8 with TRBJ2-1; weak D call: TRBD2 (6 bases). This CDR3 is built from 15 residues. In germline, CDR1 is SGHTS, CDR2 YDEGEE. V was cut by 6 bases and J by 3 bases, with 16 bases left in between. Together with reference TRBV5-8 and TRBJ2-1, the CDR3 gives the full variable domain: EAGVTQSPTHLIKTRGQQATLRCSPISGHTSVYWYQQALGLGLQFLLWYDEGEERNRGNFPPRFSGRQFPNYSSELNVNALELEDSALYLCASTGGQSGYNEQFFGPGTRLTVL.

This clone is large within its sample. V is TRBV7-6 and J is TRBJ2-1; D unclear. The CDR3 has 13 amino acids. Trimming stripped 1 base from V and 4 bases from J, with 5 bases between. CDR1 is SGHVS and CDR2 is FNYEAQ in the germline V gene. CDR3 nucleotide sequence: TGTGCCAGCAGCTTAGGGTCTTACAATGAGCAGTTCTTC. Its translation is CASSLGSYNEQFF.

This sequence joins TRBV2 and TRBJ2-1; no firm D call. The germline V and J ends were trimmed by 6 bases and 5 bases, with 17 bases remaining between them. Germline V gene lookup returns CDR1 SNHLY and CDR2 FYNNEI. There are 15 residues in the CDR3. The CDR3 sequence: CASRDGDYANNEQFF. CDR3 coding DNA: TGTGCCAGCAGAGACGGCGATTACGCGAACAATGAGCAGTTCTTC. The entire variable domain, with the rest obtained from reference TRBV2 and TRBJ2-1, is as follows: EPEVTQTPSHQVTQMGQEVILRCVPISNHLYFYWYRQILGQKVEFLVSFYNNEISEKSEIFDDQFSVERPDGSNFTLKIRSTKLEDSAMYFCASRDGDYANNEQFFGPGTRLTVL.

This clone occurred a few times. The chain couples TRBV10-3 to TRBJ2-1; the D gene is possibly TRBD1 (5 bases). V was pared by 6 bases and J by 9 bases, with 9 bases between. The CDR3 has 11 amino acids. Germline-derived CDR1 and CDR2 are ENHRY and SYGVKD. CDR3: CAISPGIEQFF. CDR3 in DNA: TGTGCCATCAGCCCAGGGATTGAGCAGTTCTTC.

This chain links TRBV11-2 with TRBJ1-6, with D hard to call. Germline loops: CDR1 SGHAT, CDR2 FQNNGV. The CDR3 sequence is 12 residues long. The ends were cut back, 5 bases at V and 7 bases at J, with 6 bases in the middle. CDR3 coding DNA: TGTGCCAGCAGCGCCGGAAATTCACCCCTCCACTTT. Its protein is CASSAGNSPLHF.

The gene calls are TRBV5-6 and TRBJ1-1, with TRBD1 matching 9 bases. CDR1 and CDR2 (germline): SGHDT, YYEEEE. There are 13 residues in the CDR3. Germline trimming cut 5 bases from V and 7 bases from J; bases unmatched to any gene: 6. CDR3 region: CASSWDRASEAFF. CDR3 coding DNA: TGTGCCAGCAGTTGGGACAGGGCCAGTGAAGCTTTCTTT.

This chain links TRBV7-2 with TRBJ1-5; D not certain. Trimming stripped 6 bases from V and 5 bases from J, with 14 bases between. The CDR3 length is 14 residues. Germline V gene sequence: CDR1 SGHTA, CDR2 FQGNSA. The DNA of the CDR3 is TGTGCCAGCAGTTCTCAGGTGCTGGATCAGCCCCAGCATTTT. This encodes CASSSQVLDQPQHF. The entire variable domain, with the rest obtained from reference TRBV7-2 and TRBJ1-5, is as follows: GAGVSQSPSNKVTEKGKDVELRCDPISGHTALYWYRQSLGQGLEFLIYFQGNSAPDKSGLPSDRFSAERTGGSVSTLTIQRTQQEDSAVYLCASSSQVLDQPQHFGDGTRLSIL.

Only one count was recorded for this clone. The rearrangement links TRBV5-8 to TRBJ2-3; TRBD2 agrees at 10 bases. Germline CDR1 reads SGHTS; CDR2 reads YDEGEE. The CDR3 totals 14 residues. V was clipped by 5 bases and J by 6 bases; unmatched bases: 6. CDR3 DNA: TGTGCCAGCAGAGATAGCGGGGGGTCGGATACGCAGTATTTT. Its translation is CASRDSGGSDTQYF.

The CDR3 nucleotides are TGTGCCAGCAGGCAACCGGATAACTATGGCTACACCTTC. This translates into CASRQPDNYGYTF. The chain uses TRBV6-6 and TRBJ1-2, with D unclear. This CDR3 spans 13 amino acids. The germline V gene has CDR1 MNHNY and CDR2 SVGAGI (reference sequence). V shed 6 bases and J shed 1 base, with 9 bases lying between them.